The clone carrying this T cell receptor (beta chain) has just a few counts. These data come from a study of identical twins. TCRdb reprocessed the 5' RACE reads with MiXCR, giving one entry per CDR3 protein. The sample shows approximately 590,000 distinct CDR3 sequences, approximately 10% of them seen only once. This CDR3 has 18 residues. CDR1 is SGHVS, CDR2 FQNEAQ, per germline. V was cut by 1 base and J by 1 base, with 16 bases left in between. The data were also submitted as part of a second study, on yellow fever vaccine responses in identical twins.

This rearrangement joins TRBV7-8 to TRBJ2-2; D gene unclear. This clonotype was sampled from a woman aged 18-29 years in good health. Specimen: PBMCs. The CDR3 region is CASSLGWVGFRNTGELFF. The CDR3, as DNA: TGTGCCAGCAGCTTAGGTTGGGTGGGCTTCAGGAACACCGGGGAGCTGTTTTTT.